This T cell receptor (beta chain) came from a study of blood T cell repertoires in COVID-19. With V trimmed by 6 bases and J by 4 bases, 5 bases remained unmatched. The length of the CDR3 is 13 residues. Germline lookup yields CDR1 LGHDT and CDR2 YNNKEL (reference sequence). Sequencing was performed with immunoSEQ multiplex PCR; in TCRdb, only in-frame clones are kept and a portion is missing. The sample lists roughly 150,000 clones; roughly 80% were seen once. The chain is built from TRBV3-1 (or the pseudogene TRBV3-2) and TRBJ2-7, with 8 bases identical to TRBD2. This receptor was identified in a woman between 55 and 75 years old who had recovered from COVID-19. Sequencing was done on a sample of PBMCs or T cells enriched from blood (not recorded which). The CDR3: CASSRSGGYEQYF. CDR3 DNA: TGTGCCAGCAGTCGGAGCGGGGGATACGAGCAGTACTTC.